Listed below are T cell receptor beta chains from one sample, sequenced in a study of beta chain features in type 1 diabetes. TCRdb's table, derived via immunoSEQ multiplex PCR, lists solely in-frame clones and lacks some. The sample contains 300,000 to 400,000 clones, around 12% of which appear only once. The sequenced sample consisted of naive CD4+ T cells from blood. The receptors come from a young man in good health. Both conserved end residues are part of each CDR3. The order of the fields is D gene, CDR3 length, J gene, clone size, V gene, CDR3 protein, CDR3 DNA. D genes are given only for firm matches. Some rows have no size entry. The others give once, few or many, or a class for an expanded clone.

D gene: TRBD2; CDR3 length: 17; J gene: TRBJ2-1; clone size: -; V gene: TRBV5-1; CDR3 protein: CASSTGALAGAYNEQFF; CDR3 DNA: TGCGCCAGCAGCACTGGGGCACTAGCGGGGGCCTACAATGAGCAGTTCTTC
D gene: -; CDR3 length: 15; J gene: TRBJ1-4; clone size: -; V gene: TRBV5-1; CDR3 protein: CASSSDGVMNEKLFF; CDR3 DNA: TGCGCCAGCAGCTCCGACGGGGTGATGAACGAAAAACTGTTTTTT
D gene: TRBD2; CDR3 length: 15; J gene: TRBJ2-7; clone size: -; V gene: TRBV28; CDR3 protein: CASSPRTSGDYEQYF; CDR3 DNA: TGTGCCAGCAGTCCCAGGACTAGCGGCGACTACGAGCAGTACTTC
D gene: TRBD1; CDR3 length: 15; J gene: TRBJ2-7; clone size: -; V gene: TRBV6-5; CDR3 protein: CASSYSGQGHYEQYF; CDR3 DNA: TGTGCCAGCAGTTATTCGGGACAGGGGCACTACGAGCAGTACTTC
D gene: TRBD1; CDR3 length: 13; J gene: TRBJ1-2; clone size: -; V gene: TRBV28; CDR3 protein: CASSSTGGYGYTF; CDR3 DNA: TGTGCCAGCAGTTCGACAGGGGGCTATGGCTACACCTTC
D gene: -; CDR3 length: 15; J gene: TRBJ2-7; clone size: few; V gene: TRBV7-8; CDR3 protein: CASSSTLQSSYEQYF; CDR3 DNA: TGTGCCAGCAGCTCCACCCTCCAGTCCTCCTACGAGCAGTACTTC
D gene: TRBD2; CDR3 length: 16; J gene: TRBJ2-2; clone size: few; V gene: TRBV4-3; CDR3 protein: CASSQVGLAGTGELFF; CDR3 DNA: TGCGCCAGCAGCCAAGTAGGACTAGCGGGCACCGGGGAGCTGTTTTTT
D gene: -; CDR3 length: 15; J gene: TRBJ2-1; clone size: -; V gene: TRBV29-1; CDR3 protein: CSVPGTFNSYNEQFF; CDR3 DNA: TGCAGCGTTCCCGGGACTTTCAACTCCTACAATGAGCAGTTCTTC
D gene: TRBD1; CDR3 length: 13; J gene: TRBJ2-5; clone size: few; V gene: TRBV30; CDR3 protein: CAWSRGLRETQYF; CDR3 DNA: TGTGCCTGGAGCAGGGGGCTGAGGGAGACCCAGTACTTC
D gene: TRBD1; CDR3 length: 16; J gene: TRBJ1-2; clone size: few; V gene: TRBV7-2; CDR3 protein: CASSLAYGTVEYGYTF; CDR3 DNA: TGTGCCAGCAGCTTAGCCTACGGGACAGTAGAGTATGGCTACACCTTC
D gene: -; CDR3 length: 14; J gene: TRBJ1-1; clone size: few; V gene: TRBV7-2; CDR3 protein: CASSSSGANTEAFF; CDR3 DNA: TGTGCCAGCAGCTCCTCAGGGGCGAACACTGAAGCTTTCTTT
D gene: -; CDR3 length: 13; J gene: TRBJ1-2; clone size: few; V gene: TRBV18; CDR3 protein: CASSPPQNYGYTF; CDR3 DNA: TGTGCCAGCTCACCTCCCCAGAACTATGGCTACACCTTC
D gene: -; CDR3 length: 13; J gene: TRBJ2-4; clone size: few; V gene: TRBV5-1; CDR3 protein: CASRLETGDIRDF; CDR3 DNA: TGCGCCAGCAGACTGGAGACCGGAGATATCCGGGACTTC
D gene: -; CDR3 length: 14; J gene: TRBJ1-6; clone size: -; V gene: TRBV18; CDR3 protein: CASSPGVSNSPLHF; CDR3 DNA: TGTGCCAGCTCACCGGGAGTCTCCAATTCACCCCTCCACTTT
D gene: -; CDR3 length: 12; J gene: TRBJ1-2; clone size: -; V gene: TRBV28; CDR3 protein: CASSLAGVGYTF; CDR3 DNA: TGTGCCAGCAGTCTCGCGGGGGTGGGCTACACCTTC
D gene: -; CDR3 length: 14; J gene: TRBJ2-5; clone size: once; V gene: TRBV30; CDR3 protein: CAWSVHGGPGEQYF; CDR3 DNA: TGTGCCTGGAGTGTACATGGAGGACCTGGGGAGCAGTACTTC
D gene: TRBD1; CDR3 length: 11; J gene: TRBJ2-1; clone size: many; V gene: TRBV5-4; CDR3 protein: CASSLGTGRLF; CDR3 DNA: TGTGCCAGCAGCTTGGGGACAGGGCGTCTCTTC
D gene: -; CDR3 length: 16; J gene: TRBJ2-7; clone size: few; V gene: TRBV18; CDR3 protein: CASSLLQASSSYEQYF; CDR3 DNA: TGTGCCAGCTCACTACTACAGGCCAGTAGCTCCTACGAGCAGTACTTC
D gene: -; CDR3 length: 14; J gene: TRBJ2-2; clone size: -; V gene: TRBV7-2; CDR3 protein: CATSWASRTGELFF; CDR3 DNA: TGTGCCACCTCGTGGGCATCAAGGACCGGGGAGCTGTTTTTT
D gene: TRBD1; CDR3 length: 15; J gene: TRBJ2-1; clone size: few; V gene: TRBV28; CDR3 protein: CASSFQGDRVNEQFF; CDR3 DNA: TGTGCCAGCAGTTTCCAGGGAGACAGGGTCAATGAGCAGTTCTTC
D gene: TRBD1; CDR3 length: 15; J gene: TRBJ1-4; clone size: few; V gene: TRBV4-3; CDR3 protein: CASSHGGQGNEKLFF; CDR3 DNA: TGCGCCAGCAGCCATGGGGGACAGGGGAATGAAAAACTGTTTTTT
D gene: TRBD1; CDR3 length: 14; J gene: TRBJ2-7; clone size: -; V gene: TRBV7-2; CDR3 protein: CASSERDRAYEQYF; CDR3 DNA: TGTGCCAGCAGCGAAAGGGACAGGGCGTACGAGCAGTACTTC
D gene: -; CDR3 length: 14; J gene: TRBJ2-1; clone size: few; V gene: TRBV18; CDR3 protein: CASSPQRSENEQFF; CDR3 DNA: TGTGCCAGCTCACCGCAGCGGAGTGAGAATGAGCAGTTCTTC
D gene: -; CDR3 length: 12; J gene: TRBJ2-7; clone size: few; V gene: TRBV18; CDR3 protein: CASSPTAYEQYF; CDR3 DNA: TGTGCCAGCTCACCGACAGCTTACGAGCAGTACTTC
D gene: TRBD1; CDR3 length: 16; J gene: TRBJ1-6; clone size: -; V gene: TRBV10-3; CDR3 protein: CAISERYGQGQSPLHF; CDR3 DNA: TGTGCCATCAGTGAGCGTTATGGACAGGGGCAATCACCCCTCCACTTT
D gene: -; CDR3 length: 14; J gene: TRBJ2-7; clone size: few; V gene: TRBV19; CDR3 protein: CASSIGGSTYEQYF; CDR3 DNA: TGTGCCAGTAGTATCGGTGGGAGCACCTACGAGCAGTACTTC
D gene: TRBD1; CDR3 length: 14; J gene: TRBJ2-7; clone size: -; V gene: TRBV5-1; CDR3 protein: CASSPTGQGYEQYF; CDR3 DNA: TGCGCCAGCAGCCCCACGGGACAGGGCTACGAGCAGTACTTC
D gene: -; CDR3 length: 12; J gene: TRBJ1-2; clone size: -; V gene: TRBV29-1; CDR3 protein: CSVGSRDYGYTF; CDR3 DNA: TGCAGCGTTGGGTCGCGGGACTATGGCTACACCTTC
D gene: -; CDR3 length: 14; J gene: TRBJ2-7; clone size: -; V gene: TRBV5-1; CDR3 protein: CASSSKLASYEQYF; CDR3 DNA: TGCGCCAGCAGCTCCAAACTAGCTTCCTACGAGCAGTACTTC
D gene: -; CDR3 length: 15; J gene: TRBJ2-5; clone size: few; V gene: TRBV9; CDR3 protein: CASSVGVSDQGTQYF; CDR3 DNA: TGTGCCAGCAGCGTGGGTGTAAGCGACCAGGGGACCCAGTACTTC
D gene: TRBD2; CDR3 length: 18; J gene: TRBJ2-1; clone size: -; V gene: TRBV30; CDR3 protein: CAWSAPRLSGRAGHEQFF; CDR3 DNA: TGTGCCTGGAGTGCACCTCGCCTGAGCGGGAGGGCCGGGCATGAGCAGTTCTTC
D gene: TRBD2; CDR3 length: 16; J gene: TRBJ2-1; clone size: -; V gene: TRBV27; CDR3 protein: CASSRRTSGSRYEQFF; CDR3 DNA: TGTGCCAGCAGTCGACGGACTAGCGGGAGCCGTTATGAGCAGTTCTTC
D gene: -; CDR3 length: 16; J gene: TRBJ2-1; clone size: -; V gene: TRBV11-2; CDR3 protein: CASSLSEVSSYNEQFF; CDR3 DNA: TGTGCCAGCAGCTTAAGCGAGGTAAGCTCCTACAATGAGCAGTTCTTC
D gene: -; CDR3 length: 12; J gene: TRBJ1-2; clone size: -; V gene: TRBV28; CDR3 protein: CASTEGVGGYTF; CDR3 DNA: TGTGCCAGCACCGAAGGGGTTGGCGGCTACACCTTC
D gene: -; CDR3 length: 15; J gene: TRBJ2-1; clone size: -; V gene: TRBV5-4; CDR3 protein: CASSHLAVSYNEQFF; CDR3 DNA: TGTGCCAGCAGCCACTTAGCGGTATCCTACAATGAGCAGTTCTTC
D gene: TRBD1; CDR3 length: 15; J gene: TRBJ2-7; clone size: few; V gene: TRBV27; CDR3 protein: CASSSMGQGYAEQYF; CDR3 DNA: TGTGCCAGCAGTTCCATGGGACAGGGTTATGCCGAGCAGTACTTC
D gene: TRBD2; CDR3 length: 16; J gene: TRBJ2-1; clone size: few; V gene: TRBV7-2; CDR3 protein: CASSWPRGGASGEQFF; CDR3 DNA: TGTGCCAGCAGCTGGCCCCGGGGGGGGGCCAGTGGTGAGCAGTTCTTC
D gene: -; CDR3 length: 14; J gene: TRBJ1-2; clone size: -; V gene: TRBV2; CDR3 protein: CASSTDGYNYGYTF; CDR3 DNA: TGTGCCAGCAGTACTGACGGGTATAACTATGGCTACACCTTC
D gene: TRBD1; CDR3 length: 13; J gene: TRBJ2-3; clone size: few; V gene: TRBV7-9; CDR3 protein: CAVPGQDTDTQYF; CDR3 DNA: TGTGCCGTACCGGGACAGGACACAGATACGCAGTATTTT
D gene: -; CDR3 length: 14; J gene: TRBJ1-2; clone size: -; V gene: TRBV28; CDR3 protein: CASSLSQDNYGYTF; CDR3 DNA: TGTGCCAGCAGTTTATCACAGGATAACTATGGCTACACCTTC
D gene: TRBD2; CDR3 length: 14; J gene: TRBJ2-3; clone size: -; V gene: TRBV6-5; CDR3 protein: CATKYSGSGDTQYF; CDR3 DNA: TGTGCCACCAAATATAGCGGGAGTGGTGATACGCAGTATTTT
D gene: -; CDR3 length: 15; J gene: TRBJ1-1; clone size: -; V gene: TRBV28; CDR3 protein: CASSSTGHPNTEAFF; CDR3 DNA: TGTGCCAGCAGTTCCACGGGACACCCGAACACTGAAGCTTTCTTT
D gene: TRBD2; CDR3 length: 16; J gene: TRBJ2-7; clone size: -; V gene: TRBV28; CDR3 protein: CASSPLGQRDSYEQYF; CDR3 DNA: TGTGCCAGCAGTCCCCTGGGGCAGCGGGACTCCTACGAGCAGTACTTC
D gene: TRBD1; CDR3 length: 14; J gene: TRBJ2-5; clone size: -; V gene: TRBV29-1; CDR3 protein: CSVVPSGGAKTQYF; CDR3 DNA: TGCAGCGTTGTGCCGTCAGGGGGCGCAAAGACCCAGTACTTC
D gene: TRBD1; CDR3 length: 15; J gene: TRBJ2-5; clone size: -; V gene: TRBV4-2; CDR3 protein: CASSQAGQVQETQYF; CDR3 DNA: TGTGCCAGCAGCCAAGCGGGACAGGTTCAAGAGACCCAGTACTTC
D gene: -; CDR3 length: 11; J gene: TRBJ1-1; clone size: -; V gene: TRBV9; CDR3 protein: CARSRETEAFF; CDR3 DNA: TGTGCCAGATCGAGGGAGACTGAAGCTTTCTTT
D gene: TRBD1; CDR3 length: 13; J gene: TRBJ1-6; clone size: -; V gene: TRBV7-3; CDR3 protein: CASKGQLNSPLHF; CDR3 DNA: TGTGCCAGCAAGGGACAGCTTAATTCACCCCTCCACTTT
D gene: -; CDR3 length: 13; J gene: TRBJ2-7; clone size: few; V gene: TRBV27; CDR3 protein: CASSLRAGHEQYF; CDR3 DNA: TGTGCCAGCAGTTTACGGGCAGGGCACGAGCAGTACTTC
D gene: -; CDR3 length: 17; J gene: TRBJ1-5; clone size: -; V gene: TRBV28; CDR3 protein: CASSLVQDVRGNQPQHF; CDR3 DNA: TGTGCCAGCAGTTTGGTCCAGGACGTGAGGGGCAATCAGCCCCAGCATTTT
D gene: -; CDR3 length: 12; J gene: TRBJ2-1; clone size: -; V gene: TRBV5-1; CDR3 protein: CASRAFTDEQFF; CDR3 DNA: TGCGCCAGCAGGGCCTTCACCGATGAGCAGTTCTTC
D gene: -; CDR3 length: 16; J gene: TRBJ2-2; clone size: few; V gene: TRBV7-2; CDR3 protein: CASSLQDLGVTGELFF; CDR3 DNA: TGTGCCAGCAGCCTCCAAGACTTAGGGGTCACCGGGGAGCTGTTTTTT
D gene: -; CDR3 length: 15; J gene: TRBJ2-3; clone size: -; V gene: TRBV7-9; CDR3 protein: CASSLAGMPTDTQYF; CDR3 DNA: TGTGCCAGCAGCTTAGCCGGGATGCCAACAGATACGCAGTATTTT